One and the same sample provided the 5 T cell receptor beta chains below, sequenced in a study of graft-versus-host responses after intestinal transplantation. Repertoires were generated with immunoSEQ multiplex PCR, while TCRdb's copy carries only in-frame clones and drops some. This sample has around 88,000 clones, with around 90% found just once. Their specific antigens are unknown. This material consisted of unstimulated CD8+ T cells sorted from spleen or lymph node cells, taken before transplant. The receptors derive from a human donor who was the organ donor for an intestinal transplant.

This clone was picked up a small number of times. The chain has TRBV6-1 and TRBJ1-5; D uncertain. V was shortened by 1 base and J by 2 bases, with 9 bases between the two germline ends. CDR3 length: 15 amino acids. The V gene's germline CDR1 is MNHNS and CDR2 SASEGT. The CDR3 DNA follows: TGTGCCAGCAGTGAAGGGGAGGAGGGCAATCAGCCCCAGCATTTT. It specifies CASSEGEEGNQPQHF.

The CDR3, as DNA: TGTGCCAGCAGCCTGGACAGGGTGGGTGGCTACACCTTC. It yields the protein CASSLDRVGGYTF. The V gene is TRBV6-5, the J gene TRBJ1-2, with 8 bases matching TRBD1. The V gene's germline CDR1 is MNHEY and CDR2 SVGAGI. The CDR3 spans 13 residues. Germline trimming cut 6 bases from V and 7 bases from J; bases unmatched to any gene: 7.

The rearrangement links TRBV30 to TRBJ2-1; TRBD2 is a possible D gene (5 bases). CDR1 is GTSNPN and CDR2 is SVGIG in the germline V gene (reference sequence). The CDR3 is 14 residues long. V dropped 2 bases and J dropped 8 bases, with 16 bases sitting between them. The CDR3 DNA reads TGTGCCTGGAGTAGGCTAGTCGGGATCTATGAGCAGTTCTTC. Translation: CAWSRLVGIYEQFF.

In the case of this clone: The junction shows a germline mismatch at one end, possibly a read error. Other DNA sequences in this sample translate to the same CDR3. The chain couples TRBV30 to TRBJ1-1, with unresolved D. This CDR3 contains 15 residues. Germline lookup yields CDR1 GTSNPN and CDR2 SVGIG (reference sequence). The CDR3 nucleotides are TGTGCCTGGAGTGTAATCCAGATGGGCGGCACTGAAGCCTTCTTT. Protein: CAWSVIQMGGTEAFF.

This chain connects TRBV27 to TRBJ2-7, with D maybe TRBD2 (5 bases). The V end was cut by 0 bases, the J end by 3 bases, with 6 bases between. Germline CDR1 is MNHEY and CDR2 is SMNVEV (reference sequence). This CDR3 is 13 amino acids long. The CDR3 protein is CASSLSGSYEQYF. In DNA, the CDR3 is TGTGCCAGCAGTTTATCGGGGAGCTACGAGCAGTACTTC.